One and the same sample provided the 18 T cell receptor beta chains below, sequenced in a study of PD-1 blockade in mismatch repair-deficient tumors. Only in-frame clones appear in the TCRdb table, and some are missing; sequencing was by immunoSEQ multiplex PCR. The table includes 65,000 to 80,000 clones, about 72% detected once. The sequencing used peripheral blood, collected 2 weeks after starting pembrolizumab. The receptor set was obtained from an adult with mismatch repair-deficient cancer.

A word on this clone: This specimen includes other DNA sequences encoding the same CDR3. The chain has TRBV28 and TRBJ1-1; D is undetermined. V was trimmed by 2 bases and J by 2 bases, leaving 6 bases between them. CDR1 MDHEN and CDR2 SYDVKM come from the germline V gene. The CDR3 has 13 amino acids. The CDR3 reads CASSLELNTEAFF. CDR3 DNA: TGTGCCAGCAGTTTAGAACTTAACACTGAAGCTTTCTTT.

This clone was seen a handful of times. V is TRBV6-1 and J is TRBJ1-5; D gene ambiguous. The CDR3 sequence is 15 residues long. V was cut by 1 base and J by 7 bases, with 14 bases left in between. Germline CDR1 and CDR2: MNHNS and SASEGT. The CDR3 DNA is TGTGCCAGCAGTGAAGAAATTTTGTGGTCCCAGCCCCAGCATTTT. It translates to CASSEEILWSQPQHF.

The chain links TRBV4-1 to TRBJ2-7; D perhaps matches TRBD1 (5 bases). Germline CDR1 MGHRA, CDR2 YSYEKL. Trimming removed 1 base from V and 0 bases from J, with 7 bases in between. This CDR3 has 14 residues. CDR3: CASSQGGGSYEQYF. The CDR3 DNA follows: TGCGCCAGCAGCCAAGGGGGCGGCTCCTACGAGCAGTACTTC.

The chain is built from TRBV4-1 and TRBJ2-7; no firm D call. The V and J ends lost 4 bases and 6 bases respectively, with 10 bases between them. The CDR3 is 12 residues long. Germline CDR1 reads MGHRA; CDR2 reads YSYEKL. CDR3 nucleotides: TGCGCCAGCAGCCTCCAAGGAGTCGAGCAGTACTTC. Amino acid sequence: CASSLQGVEQYF.

This chain uses TRBV5-4 with TRBJ2-7, with D hard to call. Trimming stripped 1 base from V and 2 bases from J, with 7 bases between. Per the germline V gene, CDR1 is SGHNT and CDR2 is YYREEE (reference sequence). The CDR3 has 13 residues. The CDR3 region is CASSLYRTYEQYF. The CDR3 DNA is TGTGCCAGCAGCTTGTACAGAACCTACGAGCAGTACTTC.

The rearrangement uses TRBV7-9 and TRBJ2-7, with 7 bases that match TRBD2. Germline trimming cut 3 bases from V and 2 bases from J; bases unmatched to any gene: 4. Per the germline V gene, CDR1 is SEHNR and CDR2 is FQNEAQ (reference sequence). This CDR3 comprises 14 residues. Here the CDR3 DNA reads TGTGCCAGCAGCTTGGCGGGAGCCACCTACGAGCAGTACTTC. Protein: CASSLAGATYEQYF.

This clone was counted a single time. The rearrangement joins TRBV11-2 to TRBJ2-2, with D possibly TRBD2 on 5 matching bases. Per the germline V gene, CDR1 is SGHAT and CDR2 is FQNNGV. V shed 8 bases and J shed 1 base, with 8 bases lying between them. The CDR3 runs 13 residues. CDR3 protein: CASLRENTGELFF. The DNA of the CDR3 is TGTGCCAGCCTTCGGGAGAACACCGGGGAGCTGTTTTTT.

This clone was seen once. The chain uses TRBV6-5 and TRBJ2-2; the D call may be TRBD1 or TRBD2 (5 bases each). V dropped 7 bases and J dropped 7 bases, with 19 bases sitting between them. CDR1 is MNHEY and CDR2 is SVGAGI in the germline V gene. The CDR3 totals 15 residues. CDR3 in amino acids: CASTPRGVVGGELFF. CDR3 DNA: TGTGCCAGCACGCCAAGGGGAGTAGTGGGCGGGGAGCTGTTTTTT.

This chain joins TRBV7-9 and TRBJ2-1, with D maybe TRBD2 (5 bases). The germline V and J ends were trimmed by 0 bases and 7 bases, with 7 bases remaining between them. Germline V gene sequence: CDR1 SEHNR, CDR2 FQNEAQ (reference sequence). CDR3 length equals 13 residues. CDR3 coding DNA: TGTGCCAGCAGCTTAGCGGGAGTAAATGAGCAGTTCTTC. This sequence encodes CASSLAGVNEQFF.

This chain uses TRBV5-5 with TRBJ1-3, with D unclear. The CDR3 has 15 amino acids. Trimming stripped 4 bases from V and 4 bases from J, with 15 bases between. In germline, CDR1 is SGHKS, CDR2 YYEKEE (reference sequence). CDR3 nucleotides: TGTGCCAGCAGCGTCGTAGCCGGTTTAGGAAACACCATATATTTT. It specifies CASSVVAGLGNTIYF.

This sequence joins TRBV29-1 and TRBJ1-1, with a weak D call TRBD1 (5 bases). The CDR3 loop spans 13 amino acids. Trimming took 3 bases from V and 1 from J, leaving 9 bases between them. CDR1 is SQVTM and CDR2 is ANQGSEA in the germline V gene. This CDR3 reads CSVEGRQNTEAFF. The CDR3 nucleotides read TGCAGCGTTGAGGGACGGCAGAACACTGAAGCTTTCTTT.

The chain combines TRBV6-1 with TRBJ1-2, with 7 bases that match TRBD1. The trim removed 6 bases at V and 7 bases at J, leaving 8 bases unmatched. This CDR3 has 13 residues. Germline V gene sequence: CDR1 MNHNS, CDR2 SASEGT. CDR3: CASRPWDSGGYTF. In nucleotides, the CDR3 is TGTGCCAGCAGGCCATGGGACAGTGGTGGCTACACCTTC.

A single count supports this clone. The rearrangement uses TRBV27 and TRBJ1-2, with D uncertain. The CDR3 has 13 residues. The germline V gene encodes CDR1 MNHEY and CDR2 SMNVEV (reference sequence). V was clipped by 5 bases and J by 4 bases, with 11 bases between them. The CDR3 protein is CASSRAYGYGYTF. CDR3 in DNA: TGTGCCAGCAGTCGGGCCTACGGCTATGGCTACACCTTC.

This sequence joins TRBV5-4 and TRBJ2-7; D is possibly TRBD2 (6 bases). The V end lost 4 bases, the J end lost 2 bases, and 13 bases lay between the germline ends. Germline V gene data show CDR1 as SGHNT and CDR2 as YYREEE (reference sequence). The CDR3 is 14 amino acids. DNA of the CDR3: TGTGCCAGCAGCCATACGGGAGCCGCCTACGAGCAGTACTTC. Translation gives CASSHTGAAYEQYF.

This sequence joins TRBV7-9 and TRBJ2-5; maybe TRBD2 (7 bases). Germline CDR1 and CDR2: SEHNR and FQNEAQ (reference sequence). This CDR3 contains 15 residues. Trimming shortened V by 2 bases and J by 4 bases, and 14 bases separated the two germline ends. CDR3 nucleotide sequence: TGTGCCAGCAGCTTAAGTGGGGGGGCTTTAGAGACCCAGTACTTC. Amino acid sequence: CASSLSGGALETQYF.

The rearrangement uses TRBV6-5 and TRBJ2-7, with D possibly being TRBD1 (5 bases). V lost 6 bases and J 3 bases, leaving 12 bases between the germline ends. The CDR3 runs to 13 residues. The V gene's germline CDR1 is MNHEY and CDR2 SVGAGI. CDR3 loop: CASSPGHNYEQYF. The CDR3 DNA follows: TGTGCCAGCAGCCCCGGACACAACTACGAGCAGTACTTC.

The chain is built from TRBV11-2 and TRBJ2-7; D might be TRBD2 (6 bases). The CDR3 contains 17 residues. V lost 1 base to trimming and J lost 6 bases, with 22 bases between them. Germline V gene sequence: CDR1 SGHAT, CDR2 FQNNGV. The CDR3 spells CASSLAARRRGGSEQYF. For the CDR3, the DNA is TGTGCCAGCAGCTTAGCGGCCCGGCGGAGGGGAGGAAGCGAGCAGTACTTC.

The J gene is TRBJ2-3, the V gene TRBV6-6; D unresolved. Per the germline V gene, CDR1 is MNHNY and CDR2 is SVGAGI (reference sequence). The CDR3 has 16 amino acids. V dropped 2 bases and J dropped 4 bases, with 16 bases sitting between them. CDR3 protein: CASSYPPLAVSDTQYF. The CDR3 region has the DNA TGTGCCAGCAGTTACCCACCTTTGGCTGTCTCAGATACGCAGTATTTT.